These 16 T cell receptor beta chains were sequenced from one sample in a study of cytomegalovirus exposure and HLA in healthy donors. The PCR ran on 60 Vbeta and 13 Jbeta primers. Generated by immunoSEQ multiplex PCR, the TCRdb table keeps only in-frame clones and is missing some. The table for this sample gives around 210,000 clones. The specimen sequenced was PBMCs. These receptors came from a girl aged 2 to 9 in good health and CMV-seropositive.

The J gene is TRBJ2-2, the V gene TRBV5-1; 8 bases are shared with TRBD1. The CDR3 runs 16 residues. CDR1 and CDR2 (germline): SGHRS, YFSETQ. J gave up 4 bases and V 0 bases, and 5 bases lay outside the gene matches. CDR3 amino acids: CASSLGGQGITGELFF. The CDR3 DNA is TGCGCCAGCAGCTTGGGAGGACAGGGAATCACCGGGGAGCTGTTTTTT.

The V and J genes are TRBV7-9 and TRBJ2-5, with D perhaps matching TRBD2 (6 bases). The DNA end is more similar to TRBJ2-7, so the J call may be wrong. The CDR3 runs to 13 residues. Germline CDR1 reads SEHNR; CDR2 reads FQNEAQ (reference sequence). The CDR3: CASARGAGYEQYF. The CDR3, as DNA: TGTGCCAGCGCTCGGGGAGCGGGCTACGAGCAGTACTTC.

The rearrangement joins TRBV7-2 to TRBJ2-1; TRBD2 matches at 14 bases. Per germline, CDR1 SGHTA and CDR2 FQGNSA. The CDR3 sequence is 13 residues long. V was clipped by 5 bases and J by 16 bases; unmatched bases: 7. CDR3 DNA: TGTGCCAGCAGCGGGACTAGCGGGAGATTTAAATTCTTC. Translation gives CASSGTSGRFKFF.

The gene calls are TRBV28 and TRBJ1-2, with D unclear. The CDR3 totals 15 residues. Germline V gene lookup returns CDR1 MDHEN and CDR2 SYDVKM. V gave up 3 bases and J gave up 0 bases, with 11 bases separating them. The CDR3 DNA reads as TGTGCCAGCAGTTTCCGACACCTTTCTAACTATGGCTACACCTTC. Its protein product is CASSFRHLSNYGYTF.

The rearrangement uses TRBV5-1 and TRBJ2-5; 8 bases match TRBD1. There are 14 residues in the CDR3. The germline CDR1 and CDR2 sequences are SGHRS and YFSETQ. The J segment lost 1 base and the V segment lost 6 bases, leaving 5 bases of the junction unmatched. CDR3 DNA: TGCGCCAGCAACTACGGGACAGGCCAAGAGACCCAGTACTTC. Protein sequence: CASNYGTGQETQYF.

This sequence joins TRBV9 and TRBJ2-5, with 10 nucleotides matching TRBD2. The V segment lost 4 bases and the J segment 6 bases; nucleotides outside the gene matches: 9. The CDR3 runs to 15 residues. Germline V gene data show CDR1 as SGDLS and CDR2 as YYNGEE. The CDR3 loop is CASSQSSGSEKTQYF. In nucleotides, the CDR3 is TGTGCCAGCAGCCAGTCTAGCGGGAGTGAGAAGACCCAGTACTTC.

The CDR3 DNA sequence: TGTGCCAGCAGAACTAGCGGGAGTGATGAGCAGTTCTTC. Its translation is CASRTSGSDEQFF. The J gene is TRBJ2-1, the V gene TRBV6-6; 11 positions match TRBD2. The V gene end was trimmed by 6 bases and the J gene end by 8 bases; junction bases not matched to a gene: 3. The CDR3 has 13 residues. Germline V gene lookup returns CDR1 MNHNY and CDR2 SVGAGI (reference sequence).

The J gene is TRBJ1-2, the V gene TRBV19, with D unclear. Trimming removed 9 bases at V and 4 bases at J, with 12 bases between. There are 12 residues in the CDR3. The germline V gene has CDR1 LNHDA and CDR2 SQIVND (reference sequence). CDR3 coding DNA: TGTGCCAGATATACACCCTTCTATGGCTACACCTTC. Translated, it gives CARYTPFYGYTF.

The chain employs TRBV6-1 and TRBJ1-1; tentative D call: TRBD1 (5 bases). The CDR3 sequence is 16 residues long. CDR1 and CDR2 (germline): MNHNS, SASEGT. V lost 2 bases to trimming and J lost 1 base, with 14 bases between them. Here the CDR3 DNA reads TGTGCCAGCAGTGAACTCCCAGGACAAGAGAACACTGAAGCTTTCTTT. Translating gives CASSELPGQENTEAFF.

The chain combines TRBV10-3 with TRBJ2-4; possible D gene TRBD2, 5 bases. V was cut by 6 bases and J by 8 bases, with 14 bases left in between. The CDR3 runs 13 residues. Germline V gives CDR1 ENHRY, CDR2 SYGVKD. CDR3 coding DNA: TGTGCCATCAGGGGCCACGGGGAAGACATTCAGTACTTC. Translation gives CAIRGHGEDIQYF.

CDR3 residues: CASSLSTEAFF. In nucleotides, the CDR3 is TGTGCCAGCAGCCTTAGCACTGAAGCTTTCTTT. The chain uses TRBV16 and TRBJ1-1; D not resolved. The CDR3 is 11 amino acids. V gave up 4 bases and J gave up 4 bases, with 4 bases separating them. Germline V gene data show CDR1 as KGHSY and CDR2 as FQNENV. Full variable domain (remainder filled in from reference TRBV16 and TRBJ1-1): GEEVAQTPKHLVRGEGQKAKLYCAPIKGHSYVFWYQQVLKNEFKFLISFQNENVFDETGMPKERFSAKCLPNSPCSLEIQATKLEDSAVYFCASSLSTEAFFGQGTRLTVV.

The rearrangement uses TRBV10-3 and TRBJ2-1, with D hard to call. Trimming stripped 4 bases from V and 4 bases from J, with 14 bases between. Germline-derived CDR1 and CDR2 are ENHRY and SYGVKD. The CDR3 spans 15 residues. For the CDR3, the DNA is TGTGCCATCAGTGTTGAGCCGAGGAGTTACAATGAGCAGTTCTTC. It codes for CAISVEPRSYNEQFF.

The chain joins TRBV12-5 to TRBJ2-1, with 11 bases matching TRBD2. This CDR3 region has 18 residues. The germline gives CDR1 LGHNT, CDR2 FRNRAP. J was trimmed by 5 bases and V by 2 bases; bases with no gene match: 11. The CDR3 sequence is CASGLSLLTSGKDNEQFF. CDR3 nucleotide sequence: TGTGCTAGTGGTTTGTCCCTCCTGACTAGCGGGAAAGACAATGAGCAGTTCTTC.

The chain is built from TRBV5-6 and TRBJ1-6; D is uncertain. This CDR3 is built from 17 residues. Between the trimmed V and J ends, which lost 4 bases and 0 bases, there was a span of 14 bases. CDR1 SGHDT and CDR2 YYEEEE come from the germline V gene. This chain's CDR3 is CASSRSSASSYNSPLHF. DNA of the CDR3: TGTGCCAGCAGCCGTAGTTCAGCTAGCTCCTATAATTCACCCCTCCACTTT.

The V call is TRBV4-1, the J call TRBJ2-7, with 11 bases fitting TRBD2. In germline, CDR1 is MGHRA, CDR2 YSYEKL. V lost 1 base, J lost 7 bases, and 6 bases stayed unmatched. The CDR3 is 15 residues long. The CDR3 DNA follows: TGCGCCAGCAGCCAAGGACCGGGACTAGCGGTGGAGCAGTACTTC. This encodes CASSQGPGLAVEQYF.

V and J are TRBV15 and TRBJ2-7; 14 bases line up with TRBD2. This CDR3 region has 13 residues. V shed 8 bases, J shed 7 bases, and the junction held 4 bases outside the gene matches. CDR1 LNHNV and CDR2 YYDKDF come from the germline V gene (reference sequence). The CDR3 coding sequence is TGTGCCACCGGCGGACTAGCGGGGGGTGAGCAGTACTTC. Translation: CATGGLAGGEQYF. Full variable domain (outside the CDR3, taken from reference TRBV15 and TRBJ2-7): DAMVIQNPRYQVTQFGKPVTLSCSQTLNHNVMYWYQQKSSQAPKLLFHYYDKDFNNEADTPDNFQSRRPNTSFCFLDIRSPGLGDTAMYLCATGGLAGGEQYFGPGTRLTVT.